This TCR beta chain was retrieved from a study of blood T cell repertoires in COVID-19. Study context: Researchers got acute and convalescent COVID-19 samples from the United States, Italy and Spain. T cells, B-cell-depleted T cells, or PBMCs supplied cDNA or gDNA.

V trimming: 4 bases; J trimming: 3 bases; junction bases outside the gene matches: 6. CDR1 SEHNR and CDR2 FQNEAQ come from the germline V gene (reference sequence). This CDR3 region has 16 residues. Authors' data handling: Estimation of nucleated cell counts was performed using reference gene primer amplification. TCRdb keeps only in-frame clones here, not all; method: immunoSEQ multiplex PCR. V and J calls plus clone size are reproduced from that table; the DNA served to infer D and trimming. The sample shows 70,000 to 85,000 clones, roughly 84% of them seen only once. What was sequenced was peripheral blood. The J gene is TRBJ1-6, the V gene TRBV7-9, with 7 bases identical to TRBD1. This clonotype was obtained from a man between 65 and 79 years old with active or convalescent COVID-19. In DNA form, the CDR3 reads TGTGCCAGCAGCTCTCAGGGACAGAACTATAATTCACCCCTCCACTTT. Residues: CASSSQGQNYNSPLHF.